Below are 14 T cell receptor delta chains sequenced from a single sample in a study of Vδ1+ human thymocytes. Study-level results: Thymic TRG and TRD repertoires appeared highly polyclonal, with Gaussian CDR3 length distributions.

The antigens these receptors bind are not known. Sequences come from RNA converted to cDNA by reverse transcription. Pooled V-gene forward primers with one constant-region reverse primer generated the CDR3 amplicons by multiplex PCR. TCRdb called clones anew from the multiplex PCR reads with CATT. The repertoire holds approximately 58,000 delta-chain clones, approximately 16% seen once, with about 0.4% in the top ten. The specimen was Vdelta1+ gamma-delta thymocytes from the thymus. Subset here: FACS-sorted CD3+ TCRalphabeta- TCRVdelta1+ TCRVdelta2- thymocytes. These receptors all stem from a girl in the first two years of life who had congenital heart surgery.

This clone was counted between two and nine times. The J gene is TRDJ1, the V gene TRDV1, with 7 bases identical to TRDD3. Germline loops: CDR1 TSWWSYY, CDR2 QGS. V lost 5 bases, J lost 1 base, and 31 bases stayed unmatched. The CDR3 totals 23 residues. Here the CDR3 DNA reads TGTGCTCTTGGGAGCCCCCTAGGAAGTAAGCTCCTGGGGGGCCGTACGGGCACCGATAAACTCATCTTT. It translates to CALGSPLGSKLLGGRTGTDKLIF.

This rearrangement joins TRDV1 to TRDJ1; 8 bases line up with TRDD3. Trimming cost V 1 base and J 3 bases; bases outside gene matches: 16. Germline CDR1 is TSWWSYY and CDR2 is QGS. This CDR3 is built from 19 residues. CDR3 amino acids: CALGEPFGGEGDRSDKLIF. The CDR3 nucleotides are TGTGCTCTTGGGGAACCCTTCGGTGGGGAGGGGGATAGGTCCGATAAACTCATCTTT.

This clone was counted between two and nine times. V is TRDV1 and J is TRDJ1, with 8 bases aligning to TRDD3. This CDR3 comprises 19 residues. CDR1 is TSWWSYY, CDR2 QGS, per germline. V gave up 1 base and J gave up 5 bases; unmatched junction bases: 18. This CDR3 reads CALGERPLGLGVLRDKLIF. The DNA of the CDR3 is TGTGCTCTTGGGGAACGGCCCCTCGGACTGGGGGTCCTCCGAGATAAACTCATCTTT.

The chain has TRDV1 and TRDJ1; 13 positions agree with TRDD3. CDR1 and CDR2 (germline): TSWWSYY, QGS. The junction had 18 bases not matched to a gene; V was cut back by 5 bases and J by 3 bases. This CDR3 has 20 amino acids. CDR3 amino acids: CALGRPFSFLLGDTADKLIF. CDR3 sequence (DNA): TGTGCTCTTGGGAGACCCTTTTCTTTCCTACTGGGGGATACGGCCGATAAACTCATCTTT.

A remark on this clone: The junction does not match germline at one end; this may be a read error. The identical CDR3 is also encoded by other nucleotide sequences in the sample. V gene TRDV2 combines with J gene TRDJ1; D unclear. The germline V gene encodes CDR1 GEAIGNYY and CDR2 EKD. This CDR3 region has 15 residues. The CDR3 nucleotides are TGTGCCTGTGACCTAGGGGTGGCTAAATCCGATAAGCTCATCTTT. It specifies CACDLGVAKSDKLIF.

V usage is TRDV1 and J usage is TRDJ1; 12 bases map to TRDD3. The CDR3 extends over 18 amino acids. V was clipped by 0 bases and J by 4 bases; unmatched bases: 9. The germline V gene has CDR1 TSWWSYY and CDR2 QGS. The CDR3 region is CALGELSYPGGYDDKLIF. The CDR3, as DNA: TGTGCTCTTGGGGAACTAAGCTACCCTGGGGGATACGACGATAAACTCATCTTT.

This chain uses TRDV1 with TRDJ1; 13 bases agree with TRDD3. The V gene end was trimmed by 4 bases and the J gene end by 1 base; junction bases not matched to a gene: 12. This CDR3 has 19 residues. CDR1 is TSWWSYY and CDR2 is QGS in the germline V gene. DNA of the CDR3: TGTGCTCTTGGGGGGTATCTCCCACTGGGGGATACGTCCACCGATAAACTCATCTTT. As protein: CALGGYLPLGDTSTDKLIF.

This clone was observed a handful of times. The V call is TRDV2, the J call TRDJ1; 12 nucleotides agree with TRDD3. V was clipped by 6 bases and J by 4 bases; unmatched bases: 11. The CDR3 sequence is 16 residues long. Germline V CDR1 and CDR2: GEAIGNYY, EKD. This CDR3 reads CACKLRTGGYFDKLIF. The CDR3, as DNA: TGTGCCTGTAAACTACGTACTGGGGGATACTTCGATAAACTCATCTTT.

The chain carries TRDV1 and TRDJ1; 8 bases are shared with TRDD3. V dropped 4 bases and J dropped 1; count of bases not matched to a gene: 20. The CDR3 contains 20 residues. Germline V CDR1 and CDR2: TSWWSYY, QGS. The CDR3 protein is CALGVGGLGGFAGCTDKLIF. DNA for the CDR3: TGTGCTCTTGGGGTTGGAGGCCTTGGGGGATTCGCCGGCTGCACCGATAAACTCATCTTT.

The chain is built from TRDV1 and TRDJ1, with D tentatively TRDD3 (5 bases). This CDR3 is 18 amino acids long. Trimming took off 2 bases at V and 7 bases at J, with 26 bases between the two ends. Germline CDR1 is TSWWSYY and CDR2 is QGS. DNA for the CDR3: TGTGCTCTTGGGGAAAGGGAAGCGCCCCTGCGGGGAGGCGTTAAACTCATCTTT. Its protein product is CALGEREAPLRGGVKLIF.

This clone was counted between two and nine times. This chain connects TRDV1 to TRDJ1; possibly TRDD3 for D (6 bases). The CDR3 spans 15 residues. Germline loops: CDR1 TSWWSYY, CDR2 QGS. V was trimmed by 3 bases and J by 7 bases, leaving 18 bases between them. The CDR3 DNA is TGTGCTCTTGGGGATATCTTCGGCCGGGGATCTAAACTCATCTTT. This sequence encodes CALGDIFGRGSKLIF.

This clone has just a few counts. The chain carries TRDV1 and TRDJ1; 9 bases line up with TRDD2. The CDR3 has 19 residues. V shed 5 bases and J 5 bases; nucleotides not matched to a gene: 21. Looked up from germline, CDR1 is TSWWSYY and CDR2 is QGS. CDR3 nucleotide sequence: TGTGCTCTTGGGAGGGGTACCTTCCTACGTTACCCGGGGAGGGATAAACTCATCTTT. It codes for CALGRGTFLRYPGRDKLIF.

V is TRDV1 and J is TRDJ1; D possibly corresponds to TRDD3 (5 bases). The CDR3 has 16 amino acids. Germline CDR1 TSWWSYY, CDR2 QGS. The germline V and J ends were trimmed by 8 bases and 0 bases, with 19 bases remaining between them. Written as DNA, the CDR3 is TGTGCTCTTACAGGGACCTCTCGGGGGCACACCGATAAACTCATCTTT. Translation: CALTGTSRGHTDKLIF.

The table lists this clone with a few counts. The V call is TRDV1, the J call TRDJ1, with 7 bases fitting TRDD3. Germline trimming cut 0 bases from V and 0 bases from J; bases unmatched to any gene: 4. Germline V CDR1 and CDR2: TSWWSYY, QGS. The CDR3 is 16 residues long. This CDR3 reads CALGELLGEHTDKLIF. For the CDR3, the DNA is TGTGCTCTTGGGGAACTCTTGGGGGAGCACACCGATAAACTCATCTTT.